This TCR beta chain originates from a study of long-term antiretroviral therapy in people with HIV. Study-wide findings and caveats: Against controls, HIV repertoires showed narrower ranges of CDR3 length. Post-ART diversity increased but stayed below transplant donor controls.

About this clone: Its antigen remains unidentified.

An immunoSEQ assay, version v3.0, was performed at survey level. Using immunoSEQ multiplex PCR, the repertoire was profiled, and TCRdb retains in-frame clones only, with some absent. Of some 25,000 clones in the sample, roughly 80% are singletons; the top ten hold more than 7.5%. Trimming removed 1 base from V and 9 bases from J; junction bases left unmatched: 5. CDR1 and CDR2 from the germline V gene are SGHTA and FQGNSA. The CDR3 totals 16 residues. The TCR comes from a man aged 35-49 years with HIV. V is TRBV7-2 and J is TRBJ2-1; 14 bases are shared with TRBD2. The sequenced sample was unsorted PBMCs, obtained 3 years after starting antiretroviral therapy. Written as DNA, the CDR3 is TGTGCCAGCAGCTTAGAAGGGACTAGCGGGAGATTTGAGCAGTTCTTC. Translating it yields CASSLEGTSGRFEQFF.